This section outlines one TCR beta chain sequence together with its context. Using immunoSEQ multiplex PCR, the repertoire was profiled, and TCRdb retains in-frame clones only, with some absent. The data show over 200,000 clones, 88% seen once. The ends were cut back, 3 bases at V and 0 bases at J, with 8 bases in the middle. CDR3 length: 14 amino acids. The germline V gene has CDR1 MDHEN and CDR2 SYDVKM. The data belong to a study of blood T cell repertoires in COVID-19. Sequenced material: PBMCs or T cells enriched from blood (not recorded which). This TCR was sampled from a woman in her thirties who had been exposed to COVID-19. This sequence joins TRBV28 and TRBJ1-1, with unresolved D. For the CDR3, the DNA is TGTGCCAGCAGTTTGGGCAGACTGAACACTGAAGCTTTCTTT. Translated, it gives CASSLGRLNTEAFF.